This TCR beta chain was profiled in a study of CD8 T cells in Susac syndrome. Reverse transcription of about 0.45 to 1 ug RNA was carried out with random hexamers. Coverage of TCR beta CDR3 amplification by immunoSEQ multiplex PCR extended to 54 Vbeta and 13 Jbeta. One entry per CDR3 protein results from TCRdb running MiXCR on the immunoSEQ multiplex PCR reads. The repertoire includes approximately 150,000 distinct CDR3 sequences, over 75% of them detected once, and around 0.49% sits in the top ten. CD8+ and CD4+ T cells were negatively isolated; TEMRA cells were FACS-enriched. The germline gives CDR1 SNHLY, CDR2 FYNNEI. The ends were cut back, 7 bases at V and 2 bases at J, with 9 bases in the middle. This CDR3 spans 14 amino acids.

The sample consisted of CD8+ T cells from PBMCs. The source is a human donor with multiple sclerosis. The J gene is TRBJ2-6, the V gene TRBV2, with D possibly matching TRBD1 (6 bases). The CDR3 is CASTDRPGANVLTF. CDR3 sequence (DNA): TGTGCCAGCACCGACAGGCCTGGGGCCAACGTCCTGACTTTC.